Listed below are T cell receptor beta chains from one sample, sequenced in a study of T cell responses to AZD1222 COVID-19 vaccine. The repertoire was sequenced with immunoSEQ multiplex PCR; TCRdb's copy has only in-frame clones and lacks some. The repertoire holds roughly 70,000 clones, with about four fifths as singletons. The sample consisted of peripheral blood, taken on day 0 of AZD1222 vaccination. These receptor sequences come from an adult in good health. Each CDR3 is given with its conserved first and last residue. The D gene is left open where the match is weak.

d_gene	v_gene	j_gene	CDR3aa
.	TRBV5-1	TRBJ2-3	CASSLESSTDTQYF
.	TRBV11-2	TRBJ2-7	CASSFLYEQYF
.	TRBV28	TRBJ1-5	CASSLSLSNQPQHF
.	TRBV15	TRBJ1-6	CATSRDGDASSPLHF
.	TRBV11-2	TRBJ1-4	CASTTGFEKLFF
TRBD1	TRBV24-1	TRBJ2-7	CATSTGINYEQYF
.	TRBV5-6	TRBJ2-7	CASSLTPSPYEQYF
.	TRBV6-5	TRBJ1-4	CASKMREKLFF
TRBD1	TRBV4-1	TRBJ1-5	CASSPSTGSVQPQHF
.	TRBV6-5	TRBJ1-2	CASSYSNGGYTF
TRBD1	TRBV6-2/TRBV6-3	TRBJ1-1	CASSLWGQGAETEAFF
TRBD1	TRBV3-1/TRBV3-2	TRBJ1-2	CASSQRTGGNYGYTF
.	TRBV3-1/TRBV3-2	TRBJ1-3	CASSPRSFGGTIYF